Below, 27 T cell receptor beta chains from the same sample are listed, as sequenced in a study of T cells after yellow fever vaccination. TCRdb itself ran the 5' RACE reads through MiXCR, one entry per CDR3 protein. The sample lists 300,000 to 400,000 distinct CDR3 sequences; about 4% were seen once. This specimen consisted of PBMCs, obtained 5 days after the yellow fever booster vaccination. These receptors all stem from a man between 18 and 35 years old who received the YFV17D yellow fever vaccine.

Details on this clonotype: A single base separates this from a much larger clone, so it may be a read error. The gene calls are TRBV4-3 and TRBJ2-1, with 10 positions matching TRBD2. CDR1 and CDR2 (germline): LGHNA, YSLEER. The CDR3 covers 16 residues. Losses at the gene ends were 4 bases for V and 8 bases for J; bases not matched to a gene: 11. The CDR3 coding sequence is TGCGCCAGCAGCCCTTCCCCCAGCGGGGGGGTTGATGAGCAGTTCTTC. Encoded protein: CASSPSPSGGVDEQFF.

The rearrangement joins TRBV9 to TRBJ2-3, with 10 positions matching TRBD1. This CDR3 is built from 16 residues. Losses at the gene ends were 2 bases for V and 6 bases for J; bases not matched to a gene: 9. The germline gives CDR1 SGDLS, CDR2 YYNGEE. In nucleotides, the CDR3 is TGTGCCAGCAGCGTGGGAGACAGGGGGCGAGAGGATACGCAGTATTTT. This codes for CASSVGDRGREDTQYF. Based on the CDR3 plus reference TRBV9 and TRBJ2-3, the full variable domain is DSGVTQTPKHLITATGQRVTLRCSPRSGDLSVYWYQQSLDQGLQFLIQYYNGEERAKGNILERFSAQQFPDLHSELNLSSLELGDSALYFCASSVGDRGREDTQYFGPGTRLTVL.

Ten or more counts support this clonotype. The chain joins TRBV5-1 to TRBJ1-4, with TRBD1 matching 8 bases. V lost 0 bases and J lost 7; bases outside the gene matches: 2. The CDR3 is made up of 14 amino acids. The germline V gene encodes CDR1 SGHRS and CDR2 YFSETQ. The CDR3, as DNA: TGCGCCAGCAGCTTGGGACAGGGGAGTGAAAAACTGTTTTTT. This sequence encodes CASSLGQGSEKLFF.

This clonotype was picked up a small number of times. This chain uses TRBV7-2 with TRBJ2-5; D is undetermined. V shed 1 base and J shed 2 bases, with 5 bases lying between them. CDR3 length equals 13 residues. Germline V CDR1 and CDR2: SGHTA, FQGNSA. As DNA, the CDR3 is TGTGCCAGCAGCTTAGTCATACAAGAGACCCAGTACTTC. This gives the protein CASSLVIQETQYF. The complete variable domain, with remaining parts taken from reference TRBV7-2 and TRBJ2-5, reads GAGVSQSPSNKVTEKGKDVELRCDPISGHTALYWYRQSLGQGLEFLIYFQGNSAPDKSGLPSDRFSAERTGGSVSTLTIQRTQQEDSAVYLCASSLVIQETQYFGPGTRLLVL.

About this clonotype itself: One junction end does not reproduce the germline sequence, and a read error may be involved. The V gene is TRBV12-3 or TRBV12-4, the J gene TRBJ1-4, with 7 nucleotides matching TRBD1. The CDR3 length is 15 residues. CDR3 nucleotides: TGTGCCAGCAGTTCCCAGGGGGGATCTAATGTAAAACTGTTTTTT. Amino acid sequence: CASSSQGGSNVKLFF.

This clonotype showed up just a few times. The CDR3 reads CASSLPATGTTDTQYF. DNA for the CDR3: TGTGCCAGCAGCCTCCCCGCCACGGGTACCACAGATACGCAGTATTTT. The genes are TRBV7-3 and TRBJ2-3; no firm D call. Trimming removed 5 bases at V and 2 bases at J, with 17 bases between. The CDR3 has 16 residues. The germline CDR1 and CDR2 sequences are SGHTA and FQGTGA. The variable domain in full, with the rest retrieved from reference TRBV7-3 and TRBJ2-3, is GAGVSQTPSNKVTEKGKYVELRCDPISGHTALYWYRQSLGQGPEFLIYFQGTGAADDSGLPNDRFFAVRPEGSVSTLKIQRTERGDSAVYLCASSLPATGTTDTQYFGPGTRLTVL.

There are many counts of this clonotype. The chain recombines TRBV14 with TRBJ2-4, with D perhaps matching TRBD2 (5 bases). CDR3 size: 15 residues. With 1 base removed from V and 7 bases from J, the gap between germline ends came to 14 bases. Germline assignment: CDR1 SGHDN and CDR2 FVKESK. DNA for the CDR3: TGTGCCAGCAGCCAAGCGGGGATCCCTTCCAACATTCAGTACTTC. Protein: CASSQAGIPSNIQYF.

The rearrangement links TRBV7-2 to TRBJ2-3; D gene uncertain. V was pared by 5 bases and J by 5 bases, with 8 bases between. The CDR3 extends over 12 amino acids. Per the germline V gene, CDR1 is SGHTA and CDR2 is FQGNSA. CDR3 in amino acids: CASSQPGDTQYF. The CDR3 region has the DNA TGTGCCAGCAGCCAGCCAGGAGATACGCAGTATTTT.

This clonotype was detected a few times. This chain links TRBV29-1 with TRBJ1-2, with D perhaps TRBD1 (5 bases). The CDR3 length is 13 residues. CDR1 is SQVTM and CDR2 is ANQGSEA in the germline V gene. CDR3 in amino acids: CTIGTGGPYGYTF. The CDR3 coding sequence is TGCACCATTGGGACGGGCGGACCCTATGGCTACACCTTC.

This clonotype appeared a few times. The J gene is TRBJ1-2, the V gene TRBV7-6; D is possibly TRBD1 (5 bases). The V end was cut by 0 bases, the J end by 6 bases, with 11 bases between. Germline V lookup: CDR1 SGHVS, CDR2 FNYEAQ. CDR3 length: 14 residues. CDR3 DNA sequence: TGTGCCAGCAGCTTAGCCAGGGCAGAAGATGGCTACACCTTC. Translated: CASSLARAEDGYTF. The variable domain in full, with the rest retrieved from reference TRBV7-6 and TRBJ1-2, is GAGVSQSPRYKVTKRGQDVALRCDPISGHVSLYWYRQALGQGPEFLTYFNYEAQQDKSGLPNDRFSAERPEGSISTLTIQRTEQRDSAMYRCASSLARAEDGYTFGSGTRLTVV.

This clonotype was seen many times. The rearrangement uses TRBV7-2 and TRBJ1-5; a weak D match, TRBD1 (5 bases). Germline CDR1 reads SGHTA; CDR2 reads FQGNSA. The CDR3 is 13 residues long. V lost 5 bases and J 7 bases, leaving 12 bases between the germline ends. CDR3 DNA sequence: TGTGCCAGCAGCGGGGGACCGGGACAGCCCCAGCATTTT. Its translation: CASSGGPGQPQHF.

J is TRBJ1-6 and V is TRBV3-1; D gene uncertain. Trimming left V 0 bases short and J 2 bases short, with 8 bases between. The germline V gene encodes CDR1 LGHDT and CDR2 YNNKEL (reference sequence). This CDR3 spans 16 amino acids. CDR3: CASSQEGFAYNSPLHF. CDR3 DNA sequence: TGTGCCAGCAGCCAAGAGGGGTTCGCCTATAATTCACCCCTCCACTTT. Full variable domain (rest looked up from reference TRBV3-1 and TRBJ1-6): DTAVSQTPKYLVTQMGNDKSIKCEQNLGHDTMYWYKQDSKKFLKIMFSYNNKELIINETVPNRFSPKSPDKAHLNLHINSLELGDSAVYFCASSQEGFAYNSPLHFGNGTRLTVT.

In its sample, this clonotype was seen a few times. This chain connects TRBV6-2 or TRBV6-3 to TRBJ1-5, with 9 bases lining up with TRBD1. This CDR3 is built from 17 residues. The V and J ends lost 6 bases and 11 bases, in that order; junction bases with no gene match: 20. Germline CDR1 and CDR2: MNHEY and SVGEGT. The CDR3 sequence is CASSDPILMDRGSAQHF. DNA for the CDR3: TGTGCCAGCAGCGATCCTATTCTTATGGACAGGGGTTCAGCCCAGCATTTT.

Written as DNA, the CDR3 is TGTGCCAGCAGTGATTATTGGGACAGCTATAATTCACCCCTCCACTTT. Encoded protein: CASSDYWDSYNSPLHF. The genes are TRBV25-1 and TRBJ1-6; TRBD1 matches 7 bases. The CDR3 contains 16 residues. Germline V gives CDR1 MGHDK, CDR2 SYGVNS. The ends lost 3 bases at V and 3 bases at J; junction bases unmatched: 5.

This clonotype was found a few times. The chain joins TRBV19 to TRBJ1-1; D is uncertain. The CDR3 has 15 amino acids. Germline loops: CDR1 LNHDA, CDR2 SQIVND (reference sequence). Trimming took off 6 bases at V and 4 bases at J, with 18 bases between the two ends. The CDR3 protein is CASSSPGPYLTEAFF. DNA of the CDR3: TGTGCCAGTAGCTCTCCCGGGCCCTACCTCACTGAAGCTTTCTTT.

This clonotype was counted many times. The chain carries TRBV3-1 and TRBJ1-4; maybe TRBD1 (5 bases). V lost 6 bases and J lost 1, with 9 bases in between. Germline CDR1 is LGHDT and CDR2 is YNNKEL (reference sequence). The CDR3 consists of 14 residues. The CDR3 is CASSPGRTNEKLFF. CDR3 sequence (DNA): TGTGCCAGCAGTCCAGGGAGAACTAATGAAAAACTGTTTTTT.

This clonotype was counted many times. V and J are TRBV4-1 and TRBJ2-5; TRBD2 might be the D (5 bases). Germline-derived CDR1 and CDR2 are MGHRA and YSYEKL. The CDR3 spans 16 residues. V was shortened by 4 bases and J by 5 bases, with 20 bases between the two germline ends. The chain's CDR3 is CASSPKRGAGGETQYF. The CDR3 coding sequence is TGCGCCAGCAGCCCTAAACGGGGAGCCGGTGGCGAGACCCAGTACTTC.

The chain carries TRBV20-1 and TRBJ1-1; D is ambiguous. Trimming stripped 1 base from V and 8 bases from J, with 17 bases between. CDR1 is DFQATT, CDR2 SNEGSKA, per germline (reference sequence). The CDR3 extends over 14 amino acids. Written as DNA, the CDR3 is TGCAGTGCTAGAGCCTTGGCGGGAGGGCTAGAAGCTTTCTTT. This codes for CSARALAGGLEAFF.

V usage is TRBV20-1 and J usage is TRBJ2-5; possibly TRBD1 for D (6 bases). V was cut by 0 bases and J by 2 bases, with 13 bases left in between. CDR1 and CDR2 from the germline V gene are DFQATT and SNEGSKA (reference sequence). The CDR3 is 15 residues long. DNA of the CDR3: TGCAGTGCTAGAGATCCAGGAACAGGGCAAGAGACCCAGTACTTC. Encoded protein: CSARDPGTGQETQYF.

This clonotype appeared a few times. This sequence joins TRBV6-5 and TRBJ2-3, with 8 bases aligning to TRBD2. CDR1 and CDR2 (germline): MNHEY, SVGAGI. Trimming took 4 bases from V and 3 from J; bases not matched to a gene: 6. The CDR3 runs to 15 residues. The CDR3 is CASSSVAGRTDTQYF. The CDR3 DNA reads TGTGCCAGCAGTTCCGTAGCGGGGCGGACAGATACGCAGTATTTT.

The CDR3 is CASSGTFGELFF. The DNA of the CDR3 is TGTGCCAGCAGTGGGACATTCGGGGAGCTGTTTTTT. The chain combines TRBV27 with TRBJ2-2; D may be TRBD1 (6 bases). Between the trimmed V and J ends, which lost 5 bases and 7 bases, there was a span of 8 bases. The CDR3 consists of 12 residues. Germline CDR1 reads MNHEY; CDR2 reads SMNVEV (reference sequence).

The rearrangement uses TRBV7-8 and TRBJ1-6, with D unclear. Germline CDR1 SGHVS, CDR2 FQNEAQ. Trimming removed 1 base at V and 9 bases at J, with 19 bases between. The CDR3 is 17 residues long. CDR3 in DNA: TGTGCCAGCAGCTTAGGGGCTGGGAAAGTTTTTCGTTCACCCCTCCACTTT. This gives the protein CASSLGAGKVFRSPLHF.

The rearrangement links TRBV4-3 to TRBJ1-5; unclear D gene. The CDR3 extends over 17 amino acids. The V end was cut by 1 base, the J end by 5 bases, with 18 bases between. The germline gives CDR1 LGHNA, CDR2 YSLEER. CDR3 protein: CASSQAHPAGSDQPQHF. The CDR3 nucleotides are TGCGCCAGCAGCCAAGCCCATCCCGCGGGGTCGGATCAGCCCCAGCATTTT.

This chain joins TRBV7-9 and TRBJ2-2, with a tentative D call TRBD1 (6 bases). CDR1 SEHNR and CDR2 FQNEAQ come from the germline V gene (reference sequence). This CDR3 is 13 amino acids long. The germline V and J ends were trimmed by 8 bases and 0 bases, with 7 bases remaining between them. CDR3 sequence reads: CASGGPNTGELFF. The CDR3 bases are TGTGCCAGCGGGGGCCCGAACACCGGGGAGCTGTTTTTT.

To note about this clonotype: The junction differs from germline at one of its ends, possibly a read error. J is TRBJ2-5 and V is TRBV7-9; D call uncertain. This CDR3 spans 16 amino acids. The V gene's germline CDR1 is SEHNR and CDR2 FQNEAQ (reference sequence). The CDR3 sequence: CASSLQSRAREETEYF. CDR3 nucleotide sequence: TGTGCCAGCAGTTTACAATCCCGCGCAAGAGAGGAGACCGAGTACTTC.

This clonotype was detected ten times or more. The chain employs TRBV5-1 and TRBJ1-3; D possibly corresponds to TRBD1 (5 bases). V gave up 8 bases and J gave up 0 bases, with 15 bases separating them. CDR1 is SGHRS, CDR2 YFSETQ, per germline. This CDR3 is 15 amino acids long. CDR3 DNA sequence: TGCGCCAGTTCCGGGACCGTAAACTCTGGAAACACCATATATTTT. Encoded protein: CASSGTVNSGNTIYF.

The chain couples TRBV2 to TRBJ1-5, with TRBD1 identical over 7 bases. The junction had 4 bases not matched to a gene; V was cut back by 7 bases and J by 4 bases. This CDR3 comprises 13 residues. Germline-derived CDR1 and CDR2 are SNHLY and FYNNEI. This CDR3 reads CASIGTANQPQHF. The CDR3 DNA sequence: TGTGCCAGCATTGGGACAGCTAATCAGCCCCAGCATTTT.